The clone carrying this T cell receptor beta chain was counted once. As yet, its antigen is unknown. The data were obtained in a study of cytomegalovirus exposure and HLA in healthy donors. Study conclusions and caveats: For most TCR beta V segments, an earlier analysis put the productive rate at about 87% or about 30% of the time.

The germline gives CDR1 MNHNS, CDR2 SASEGT. The CDR3 loop spans 13 amino acids. V dropped 8 bases and J dropped 1; count of bases not matched to a gene: 3. The PCR was carried out with 60 Vbeta primers and 13 Jbeta primers. TCRdb's table, derived via immunoSEQ multiplex PCR, lists solely in-frame clones and lacks some. The sample has 150,000 to 200,000 clones; over 75% are singletons. This clonotype was sampled from a male donor in good health and CMV-seronegative. The rearrangement uses TRBV6-1 and TRBJ2-5; 8 positions match TRBD1. The sequencing input was PBMCs. CDR3 nucleotide sequence: TGTGCCAGCCACAGGGGGACCCAAGAGACCCAGTACTTC. It is translated as CASHRGTQETQYF.